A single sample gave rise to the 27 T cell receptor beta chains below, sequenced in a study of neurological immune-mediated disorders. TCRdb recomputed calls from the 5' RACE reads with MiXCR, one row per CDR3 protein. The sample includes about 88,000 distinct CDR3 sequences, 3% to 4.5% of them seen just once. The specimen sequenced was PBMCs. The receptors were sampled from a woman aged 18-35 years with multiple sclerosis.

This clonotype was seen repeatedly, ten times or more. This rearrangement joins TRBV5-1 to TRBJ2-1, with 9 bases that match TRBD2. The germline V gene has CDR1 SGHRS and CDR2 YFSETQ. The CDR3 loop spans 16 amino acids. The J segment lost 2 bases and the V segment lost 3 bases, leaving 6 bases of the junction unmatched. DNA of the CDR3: TGCGCCAGCAGCTCGCTAGCGGGAAAGGCCTACAATGAGCAGTTCTTC. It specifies CASSSLAGKAYNEQFF.

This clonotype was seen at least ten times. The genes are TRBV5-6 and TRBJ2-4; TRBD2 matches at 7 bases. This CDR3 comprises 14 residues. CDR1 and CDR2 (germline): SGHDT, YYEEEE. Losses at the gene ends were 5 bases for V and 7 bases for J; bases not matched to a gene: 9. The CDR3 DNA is TGTGCCAGCAGGCGCGGGGGTTCGGGGAACATTCAGTACTTC. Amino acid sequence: CASRRGGSGNIQYF.

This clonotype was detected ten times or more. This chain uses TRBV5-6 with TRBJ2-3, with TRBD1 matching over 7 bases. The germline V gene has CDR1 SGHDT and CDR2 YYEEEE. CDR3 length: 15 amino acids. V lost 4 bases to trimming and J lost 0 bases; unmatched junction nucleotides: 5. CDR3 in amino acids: CASSPGQSSTDTQYF. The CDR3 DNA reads TGTGCCAGCAGCCCGGGACAGTCTAGCACAGATACGCAGTATTTT.

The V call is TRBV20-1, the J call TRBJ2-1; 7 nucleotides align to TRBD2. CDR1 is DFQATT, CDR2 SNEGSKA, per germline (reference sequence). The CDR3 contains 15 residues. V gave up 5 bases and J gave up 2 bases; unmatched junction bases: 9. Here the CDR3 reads CSAYKWGGTYNEQFF. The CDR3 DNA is TGCAGTGCTTACAAATGGGGGGGGACCTACAATGAGCAGTTCTTC.

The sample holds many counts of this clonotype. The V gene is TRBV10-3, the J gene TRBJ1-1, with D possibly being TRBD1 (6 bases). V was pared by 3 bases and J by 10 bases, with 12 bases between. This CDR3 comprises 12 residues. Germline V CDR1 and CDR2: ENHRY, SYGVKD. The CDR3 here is CAISDRGRGAFF. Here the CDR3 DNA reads TGTGCCATCAGTGATAGGGGGAGGGGAGCTTTCTTT.

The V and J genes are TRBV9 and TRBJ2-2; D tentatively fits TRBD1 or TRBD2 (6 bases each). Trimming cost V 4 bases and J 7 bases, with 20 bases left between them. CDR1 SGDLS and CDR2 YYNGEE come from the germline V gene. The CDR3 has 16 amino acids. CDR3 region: CASSTERGAYGGELFF. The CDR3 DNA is TGTGCCAGCAGCACCGAAAGGGGGGCATATGGCGGGGAGCTGTTTTTT. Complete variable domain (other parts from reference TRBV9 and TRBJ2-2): DSGVTQTPKHLITATGQRVTLRCSPRSGDLSVYWYQQSLDQGLQFLIQYYNGEERAKGNILERFSAQQFPDLHSELNLSSLELGDSALYFCASSTERGAYGGELFFGEGSRLTVL.

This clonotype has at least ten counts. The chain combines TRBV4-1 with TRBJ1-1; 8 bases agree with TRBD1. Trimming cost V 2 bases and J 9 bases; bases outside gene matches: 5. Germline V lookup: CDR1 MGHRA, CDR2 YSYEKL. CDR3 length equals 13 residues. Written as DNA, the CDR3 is TGCGCCAGCAGCCAACCACGGGACAGGAAAGCTTTCTTT. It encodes CASSQPRDRKAFF.

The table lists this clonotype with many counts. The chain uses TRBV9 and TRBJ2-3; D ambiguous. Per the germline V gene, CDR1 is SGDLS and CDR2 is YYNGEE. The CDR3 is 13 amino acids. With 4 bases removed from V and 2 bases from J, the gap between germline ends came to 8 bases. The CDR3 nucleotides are TGTGCCAGCAGCCCTCCTTACACAGATACGCAGTATTTT. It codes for CASSPPYTDTQYF.

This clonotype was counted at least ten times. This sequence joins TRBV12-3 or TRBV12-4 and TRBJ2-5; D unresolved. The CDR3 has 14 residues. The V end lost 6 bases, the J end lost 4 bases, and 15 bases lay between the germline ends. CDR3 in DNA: TGTGCCAGCAGCCCAAGACTCCTGGCAGAGACCCAGTACTTC. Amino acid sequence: CASSPRLLAETQYF.

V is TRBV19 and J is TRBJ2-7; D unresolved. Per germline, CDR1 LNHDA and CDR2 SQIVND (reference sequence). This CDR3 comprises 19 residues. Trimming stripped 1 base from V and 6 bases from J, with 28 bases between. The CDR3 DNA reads TGTGCCAGTAGTATAGGATTTTTCGACCTCCGGACCTCCTCGAGCGAGCAGTACTTC. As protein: CASSIGFFDLRTSSSEQYF.

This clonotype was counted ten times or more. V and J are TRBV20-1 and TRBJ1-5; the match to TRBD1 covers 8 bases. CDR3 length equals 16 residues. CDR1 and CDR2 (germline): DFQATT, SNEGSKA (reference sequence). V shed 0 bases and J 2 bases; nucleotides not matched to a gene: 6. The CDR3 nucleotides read TGCAGTGCTAGAGATACGACAGGGGCGGGCAATCAGCCCCAGCATTTT. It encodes CSARDTTGAGNQPQHF.

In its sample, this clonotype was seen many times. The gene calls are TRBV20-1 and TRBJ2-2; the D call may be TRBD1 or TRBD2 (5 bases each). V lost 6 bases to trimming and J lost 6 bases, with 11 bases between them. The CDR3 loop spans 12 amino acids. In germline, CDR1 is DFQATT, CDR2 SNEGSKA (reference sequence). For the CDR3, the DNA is TGCAGTGCGCTGGGGGTAGCCGGGGAGCTGTTTTTT. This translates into CSALGVAGELFF.

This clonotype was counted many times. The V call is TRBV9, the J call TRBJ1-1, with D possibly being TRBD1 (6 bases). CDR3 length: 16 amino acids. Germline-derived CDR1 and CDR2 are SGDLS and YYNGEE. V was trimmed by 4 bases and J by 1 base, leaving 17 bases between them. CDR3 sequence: CASSKGGLTGNTEAFF. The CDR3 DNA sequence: TGTGCCAGCAGCAAAGGGGGACTCACTGGGAACACTGAAGCTTTCTTT.

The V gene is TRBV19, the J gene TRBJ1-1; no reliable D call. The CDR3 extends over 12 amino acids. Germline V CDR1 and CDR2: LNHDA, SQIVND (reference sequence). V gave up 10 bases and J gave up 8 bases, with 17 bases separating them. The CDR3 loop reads CANRHDFGEAFF. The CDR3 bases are TGTGCCAATAGACACGACTTTGGAGAAGCTTTCTTT.

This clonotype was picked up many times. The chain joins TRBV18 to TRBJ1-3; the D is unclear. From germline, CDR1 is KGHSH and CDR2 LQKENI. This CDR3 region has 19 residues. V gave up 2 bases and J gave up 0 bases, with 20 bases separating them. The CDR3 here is CASSPVHSDGVPSGNTIYF. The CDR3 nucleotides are TGTGCCAGCTCACCAGTTCACTCAGACGGAGTCCCCTCTGGAAACACCATATATTTT.

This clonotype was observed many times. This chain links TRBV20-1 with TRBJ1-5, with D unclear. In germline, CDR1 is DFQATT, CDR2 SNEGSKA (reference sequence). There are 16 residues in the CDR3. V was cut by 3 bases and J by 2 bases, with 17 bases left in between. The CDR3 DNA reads TGCAGTGCTAGTATTACGGATGCATATGGCAATCAGCCCCAGCATTTT. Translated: CSASITDAYGNQPQHF.

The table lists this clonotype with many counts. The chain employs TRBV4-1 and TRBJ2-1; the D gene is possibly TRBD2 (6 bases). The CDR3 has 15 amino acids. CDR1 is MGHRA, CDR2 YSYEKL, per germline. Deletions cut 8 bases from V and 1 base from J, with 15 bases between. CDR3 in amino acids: CASAREVGSYNEQFF. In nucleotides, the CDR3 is TGCGCCAGCGCCAGGGAGGTTGGATCCTACAATGAGCAGTTCTTC.

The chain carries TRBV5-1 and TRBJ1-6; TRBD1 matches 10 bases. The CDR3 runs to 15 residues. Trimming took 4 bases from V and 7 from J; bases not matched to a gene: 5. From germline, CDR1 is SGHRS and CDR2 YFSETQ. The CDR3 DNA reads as TGCGCCAGCAGCCTAAGACAGGGGGCGAATTCACCCCTCCACTTT. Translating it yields CASSLRQGANSPLHF.

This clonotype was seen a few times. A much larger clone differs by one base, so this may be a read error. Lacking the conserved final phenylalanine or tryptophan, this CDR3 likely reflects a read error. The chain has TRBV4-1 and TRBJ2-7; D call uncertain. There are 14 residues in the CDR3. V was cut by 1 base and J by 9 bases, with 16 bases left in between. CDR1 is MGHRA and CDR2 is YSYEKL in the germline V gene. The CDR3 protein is CASSQVHPFPGQYC. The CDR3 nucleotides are TGCGCCAGCAGCCAAGTCCACCCGTTTCCAGGGCAGTACTGC.

CDR3 DNA sequence: TGTGCCAGCAGCGTGGAAGGGGGAAAGGCCAACTATGGCTACACCTTC. The encoded protein is CASSVEGGKANYGYTF. V is TRBV9 and J is TRBJ1-2; D perhaps matches TRBD1 (6 bases). V lost 2 bases and J lost 2, with 16 bases in between. Germline CDR1 and CDR2: SGDLS and YYNGEE. The CDR3 is made up of 16 amino acids.

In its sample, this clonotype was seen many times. CDR3 in DNA: TGTGCCAGCAGCTTAACCGGGACAGGGAGCTCCTACGAGCAGTACTTC. It codes for CASSLTGTGSSYEQYF. J is TRBJ2-7 and V is TRBV7-9; the match to TRBD1 covers 9 bases. J lost 0 bases, V lost 2 bases, and 5 bases had no gene match. The CDR3 spans 16 residues. CDR1 and CDR2 (germline): SEHNR, FQNEAQ (reference sequence).

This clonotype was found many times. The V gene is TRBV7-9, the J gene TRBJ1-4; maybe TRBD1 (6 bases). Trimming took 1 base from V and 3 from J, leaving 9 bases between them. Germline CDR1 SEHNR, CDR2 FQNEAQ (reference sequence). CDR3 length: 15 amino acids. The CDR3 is CASSLVGTSNEKLFF. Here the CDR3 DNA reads TGTGCCAGCAGCTTAGTGGGGACATCTAATGAAAAACTGTTTTTT.

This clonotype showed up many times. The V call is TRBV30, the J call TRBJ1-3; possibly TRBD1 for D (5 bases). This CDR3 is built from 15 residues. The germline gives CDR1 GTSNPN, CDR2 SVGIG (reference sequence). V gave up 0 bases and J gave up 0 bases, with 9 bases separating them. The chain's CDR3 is CAWSVGQTSGNTIYF. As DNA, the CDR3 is TGTGCCTGGAGTGTGGGGCAGACCTCTGGAAACACCATATATTTT.

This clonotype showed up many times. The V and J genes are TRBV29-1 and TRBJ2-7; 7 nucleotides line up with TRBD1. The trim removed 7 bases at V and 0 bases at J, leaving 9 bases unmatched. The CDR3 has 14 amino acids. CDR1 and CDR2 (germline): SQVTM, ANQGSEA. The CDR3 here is CSAGRDRSSYEQYF. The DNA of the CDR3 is TGCAGCGCCGGCCGGGACAGAAGCTCCTACGAGCAGTACTTC.

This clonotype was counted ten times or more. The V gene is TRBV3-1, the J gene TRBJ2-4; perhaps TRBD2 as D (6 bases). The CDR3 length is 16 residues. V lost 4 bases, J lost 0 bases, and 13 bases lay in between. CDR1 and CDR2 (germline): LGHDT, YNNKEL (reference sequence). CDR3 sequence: CASSPPEGVAKNIQYF. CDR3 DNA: TGTGCCAGCAGCCCACCGGAGGGTGTAGCCAAAAACATTCAGTACTTC.

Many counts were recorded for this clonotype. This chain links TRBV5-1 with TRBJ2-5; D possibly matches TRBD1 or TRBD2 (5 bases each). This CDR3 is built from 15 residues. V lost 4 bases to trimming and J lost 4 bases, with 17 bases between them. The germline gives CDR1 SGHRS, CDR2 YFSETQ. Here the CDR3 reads CASSRGMGEGETQYF. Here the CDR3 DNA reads TGCGCCAGCAGCCGGGGCATGGGGGAAGGAGAGACCCAGTACTTC.

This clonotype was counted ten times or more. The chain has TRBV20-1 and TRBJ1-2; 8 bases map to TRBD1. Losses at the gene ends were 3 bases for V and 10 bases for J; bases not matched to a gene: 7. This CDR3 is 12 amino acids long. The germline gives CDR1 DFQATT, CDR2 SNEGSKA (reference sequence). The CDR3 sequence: CSASSGQGFYTF. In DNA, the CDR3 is TGCAGTGCTAGTTCCGGACAGGGCTTCTACACCTTC.